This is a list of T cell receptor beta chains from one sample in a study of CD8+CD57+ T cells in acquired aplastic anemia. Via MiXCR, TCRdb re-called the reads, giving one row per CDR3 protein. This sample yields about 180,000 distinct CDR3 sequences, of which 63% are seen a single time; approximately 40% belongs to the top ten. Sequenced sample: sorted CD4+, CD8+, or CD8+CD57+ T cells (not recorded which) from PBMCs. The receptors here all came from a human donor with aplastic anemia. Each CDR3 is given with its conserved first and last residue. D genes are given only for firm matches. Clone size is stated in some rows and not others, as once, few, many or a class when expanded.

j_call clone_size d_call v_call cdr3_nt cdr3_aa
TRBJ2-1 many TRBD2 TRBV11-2 TGTGCCAGCAGCACTGGGACTAGCCCCTACAATGAGCAGTTCTTC CASSTGTSPYNEQFF
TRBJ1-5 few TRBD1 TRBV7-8 TGTGCCAGCAGCAAGGGGGCGCTCGGTCAGCCCCAGCATTTT CASSKGALGQPQHF
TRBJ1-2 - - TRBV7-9 TGTGCCAGCAGCGCGGGAGGCCGCCGGTCGGGCTACACCTTC CASSAGGRRSGYTF
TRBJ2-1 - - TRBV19 TGTGCCAGTAGTCTCCTGCAACCGGATGAGCAGTTCTTC CASSLLQPDEQFF
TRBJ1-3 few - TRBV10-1 TGCGCCAGCAGTGTGGGGACCTCTGGAAACACCATATATTTT CASSVGTSGNTIYF
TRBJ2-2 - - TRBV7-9 TGTGCCAGCAGCTTCCCCTTCACCGGGGAGCTGTTTTTT CASSFPFTGELFF
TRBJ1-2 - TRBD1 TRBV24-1 TGTGCCACCAGGGGACAGGGGAACTATGGCTACACCTTC CATRGQGNYGYTF
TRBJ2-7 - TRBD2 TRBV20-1 TGCAGTGCCCCCCCCCTTGCGGGAGCCGCCTACGAGCAGTACTTC CSAPPLAGAAYEQYF
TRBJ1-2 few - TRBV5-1 TGCGCCAGCCCTGTCTACTATGGCTACACCTTC CASPVYYGYTF
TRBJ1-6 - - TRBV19 TGTGCCAGTATGCAGCCTTATAATTCACCCCTCCACTTT CASMQPYNSPLHF
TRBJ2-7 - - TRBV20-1 TGCAGTGCCAACGACAACTCCTACGAGCAGTACTTC CSANDNSYEQYF
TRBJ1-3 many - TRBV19 TGTGCCATCAGTACCCGAAACACCATATATTTT CAISTRNTIYF
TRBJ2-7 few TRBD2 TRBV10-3 TGTGCCATCAGTGAGCCGTCAGCGGGGGCCTACGAGCAGTACTTC CAISEPSAGAYEQYF
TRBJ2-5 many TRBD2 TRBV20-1 TGCAGTGCTAGAGCCTTGGCGGGGGGCTCTATCCAAGAGACCCAGTACTTC CSARALAGGSIQETQYF
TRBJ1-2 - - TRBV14 TGTGCCAGCACCCACGACAGAAACTATGGCTACACCTTC CASTHDRNYGYTF
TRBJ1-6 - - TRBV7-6 TGTGCCAGCAGCCCCCGGAGGACCTATAATTCACCCCTCCACTTT CASSPRRTYNSPLHF
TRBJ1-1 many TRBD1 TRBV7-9 TGTGCCAGCAGCGTAGGGGGGACAGGGCTCATGAACACTGAAGCTTTCTTT CASSVGGTGLMNTEAFF
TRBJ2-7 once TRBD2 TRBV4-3 TGCGCCAGCAGCCAAGAGGGCACTAGCGAGACCTACGAGCAGTACTTC CASSQEGTSETYEQYF
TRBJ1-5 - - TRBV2 TGTGCCAGCAGTGTCCCCCAGGGCCTACTGCATTTT CASSVPQGLLHF
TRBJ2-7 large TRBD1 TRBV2 TGTGCCAGCAAGACAGGGGACGGGTCCTACGAGCAGTACTTC CASKTGDGSYEQYF
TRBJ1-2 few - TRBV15 TGTGCCACCAGCAGAGATGAGAGGTTTGGCTACACCTTC CATSRDERFGYTF
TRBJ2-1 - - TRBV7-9 TGTGCCAGCAAGGGGGGGAGCTCCTACAATGAGCAGTTCTTC CASKGGSSYNEQFF
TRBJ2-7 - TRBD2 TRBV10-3 TGTGCCATCAGTGAGTCGACTAGCGGGGCTTACGAGCAGTACTTC CAISESTSGAYEQYF
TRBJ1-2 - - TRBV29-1 TGCAGCGTTGAAGATGAGCGGAACATCTATGGCTACACCTTC CSVEDERNIYGYTF
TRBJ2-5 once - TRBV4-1 TGCGCCAGCAGCCATGAAGGCGGGGAGACCCAGTACTTC CASSHEGGETQYF
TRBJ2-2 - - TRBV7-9 TGTGCCAGCAGCTTAACGAGAGTAGGGAACACCGGGGAGCTGTTTTTT CASSLTRVGNTGELFF
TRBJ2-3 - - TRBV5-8 TGTGCCAGCAGCGGCCTCAAGACCGGGACAGATACGCAGTATTTT CASSGLKTGTDTQYF
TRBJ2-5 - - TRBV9 TGTGCCAGCAGCGTAGCTCAGGAGACCCAGTACTTC CASSVAQETQYF
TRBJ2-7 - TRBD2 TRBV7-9 TGTGCCAGCAGCCGGGGGGGAAATGAGCAGTACTTC CASSRGGNEQYF
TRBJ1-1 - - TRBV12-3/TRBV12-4 TGTGCCAGCAGTTCTAGGAGGGTAAACACTGAAGCTTTCTTT CASSSRRVNTEAFF
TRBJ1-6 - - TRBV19 TGTGCCAGTGAGGCAGGGGCTAATTCACCCCTCCACTTT CASEAGANSPLHF
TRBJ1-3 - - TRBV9 TGTGCCAGCAGCGTAGTCCTTGATGACACCATATATTTT CASSVVLDDTIYF
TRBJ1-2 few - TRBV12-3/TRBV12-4 TGTGCCAGCAGTTTAAGGGGACACCAACCTAACTATGGCTGCACCTTC CASSLRGHQPNYGCTF
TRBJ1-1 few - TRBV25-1 TGTGCCAGCAGTGAATATTCGACGGACCGTGAAGCTTTCTTT CASSEYSTDREAFF
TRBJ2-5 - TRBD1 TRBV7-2 TGTGCCAGCAGCCTCAGGACAGGCGGCCGGACCCAGTACTTC CASSLRTGGRTQYF
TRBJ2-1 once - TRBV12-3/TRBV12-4 TGTGCCAGTAACCGGGGGTACAATGAGCAGTTCTTC CASNRGYNEQFF
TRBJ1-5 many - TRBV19 TGTGCCAGTAGTATAGGGGCCCGTCGGCCCCAGCATTTT CASSIGARRPQHF
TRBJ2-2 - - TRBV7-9 TGTGCCAGCAGCTTCCTCCAGGGTGGCAGGGAGCTGTTTTTT CASSFLQGGRELFF
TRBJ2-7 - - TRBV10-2 TGCGCCAGCAGTGATGGTGGGGGAAACTACGAGCAGTACTTC CASSDGGGNYEQYF
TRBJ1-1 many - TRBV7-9 TGTGCCAGCAGCTTTAGTATTCGGCAGGGGCGAAGCGAGAACACTGAAGCTTTCTTT CASSFSIRQGRSENTEAFF
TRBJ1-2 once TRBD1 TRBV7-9 TGTGCCAGCAGCCGGGACAGCTTAGCTAACTATGGCTACACCTTC CASSRDSLANYGYTF
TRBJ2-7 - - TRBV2 TGTGCCAGCACTACAGGGAAGGTCGGCTACGAGCAGTACTTC CASTTGKVGYEQYF
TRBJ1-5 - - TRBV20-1 TGCAGTGCTAGAGTCGATGGGGCTCAGCCCCAGCATTTT CSARVDGAQPQHF